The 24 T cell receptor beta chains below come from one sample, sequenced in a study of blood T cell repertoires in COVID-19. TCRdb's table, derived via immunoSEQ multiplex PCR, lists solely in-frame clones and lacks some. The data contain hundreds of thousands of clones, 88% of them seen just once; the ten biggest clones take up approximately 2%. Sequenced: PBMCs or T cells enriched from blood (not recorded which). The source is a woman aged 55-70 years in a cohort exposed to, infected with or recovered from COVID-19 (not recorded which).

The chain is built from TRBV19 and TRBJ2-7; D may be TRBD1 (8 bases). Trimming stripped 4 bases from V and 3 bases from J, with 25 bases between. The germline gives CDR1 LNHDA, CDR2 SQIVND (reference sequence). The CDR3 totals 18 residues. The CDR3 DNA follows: TGTGCCAGTAGTACCTCCAGGGGGCGAAGCCTAGCGGACTACGAGCAGTACTTC. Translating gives CASSTSRGRSLADYEQYF.

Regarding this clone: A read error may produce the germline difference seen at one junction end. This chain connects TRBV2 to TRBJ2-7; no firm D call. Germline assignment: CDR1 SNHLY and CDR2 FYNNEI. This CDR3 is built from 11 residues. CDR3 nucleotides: TGTGCCAGCAGTGTTAGCCTCACCCCTGACTTC. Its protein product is CASSVSLTPDF.

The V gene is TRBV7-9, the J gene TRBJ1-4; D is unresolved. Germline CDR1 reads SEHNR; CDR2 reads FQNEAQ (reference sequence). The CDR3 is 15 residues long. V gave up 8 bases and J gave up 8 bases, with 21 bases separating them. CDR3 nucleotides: TGTGCCAGCCTCACTAGTGAGGTCGGAGACGAAAAACTGTTTTTT. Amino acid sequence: CASLTSEVGDEKLFF.

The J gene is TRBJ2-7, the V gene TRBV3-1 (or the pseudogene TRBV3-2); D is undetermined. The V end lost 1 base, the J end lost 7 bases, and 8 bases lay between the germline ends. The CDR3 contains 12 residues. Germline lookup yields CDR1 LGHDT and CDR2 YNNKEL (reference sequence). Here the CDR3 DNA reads TGTGCCAGCAGCCAAGCCCTCCGGGAGCAGTACTTC. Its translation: CASSQALREQYF.

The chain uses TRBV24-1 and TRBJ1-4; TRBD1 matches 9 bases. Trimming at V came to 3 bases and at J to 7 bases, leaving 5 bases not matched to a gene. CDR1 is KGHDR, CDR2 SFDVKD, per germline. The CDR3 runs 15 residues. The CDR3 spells CATSDGGQGAEKLFF. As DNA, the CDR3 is TGTGCCACCAGTGATGGGGGACAGGGTGCTGAAAAACTGTTTTTT.

DNA for the CDR3: TGTGCCAGCAGCCAAGACAGGGTTGAACTGTTTTTT. Its translation is CASSQDRVELFF. The gene calls are TRBV12-3 or TRBV12-4 and TRBJ1-4; 7 bases match TRBD1. CDR3 size: 12 residues. The trim removed 6 bases at V and 12 bases at J, leaving 7 bases unmatched.

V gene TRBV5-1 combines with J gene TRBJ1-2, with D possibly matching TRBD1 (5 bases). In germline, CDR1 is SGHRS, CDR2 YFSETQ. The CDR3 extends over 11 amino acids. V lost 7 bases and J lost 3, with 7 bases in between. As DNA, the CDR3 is TGCGCCAGCCAGGGCGACTATGGCTACACCTTC. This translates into CASQGDYGYTF.

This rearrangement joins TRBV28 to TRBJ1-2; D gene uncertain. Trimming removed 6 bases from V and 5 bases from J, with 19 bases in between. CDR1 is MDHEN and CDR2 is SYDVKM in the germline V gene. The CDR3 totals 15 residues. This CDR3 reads CASSRGLRSIYGYTF. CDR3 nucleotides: TGTGCCAGCAGCCGCGGTTTGCGTTCAATTTATGGCTACACCTTC.

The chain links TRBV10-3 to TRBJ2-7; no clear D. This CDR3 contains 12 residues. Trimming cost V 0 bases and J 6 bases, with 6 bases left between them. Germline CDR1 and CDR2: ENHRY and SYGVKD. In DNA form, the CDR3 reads TGTGCCATCAGTGAGTCAGCCGCCGAGCAGTACTTC. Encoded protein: CAISESAAEQYF.

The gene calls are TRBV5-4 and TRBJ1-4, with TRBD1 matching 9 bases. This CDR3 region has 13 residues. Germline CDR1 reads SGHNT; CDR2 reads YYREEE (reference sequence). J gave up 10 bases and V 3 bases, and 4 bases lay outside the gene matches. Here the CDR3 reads CASSSDRGVKLFF. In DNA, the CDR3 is TGTGCCAGCAGCTCGGACAGGGGTGTAAAACTGTTTTTT. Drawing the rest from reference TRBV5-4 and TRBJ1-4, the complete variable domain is ETGVTQSPTHLIKTRGQQVTLRCSSQSGHNTVSWYQQALGQGPQFIFQYYREEENGRGNFPPRFSGLQFPNYSSELNVNALELDDSALYLCASSSDRGVKLFFGSGTQLSVL.

The CDR3 nucleotides are TGTGCCAGCAGTAGCGGACAGGGGGGAACCTACGAGCAGTACTTC. This translates into CASSSGQGGTYEQYF. The chain links TRBV6-2 or TRBV6-3 to TRBJ2-7, with 10 positions matching TRBD1. CDR3 size: 15 residues. The V gene's germline CDR1 is MNHEY and CDR2 SVGEGT. V lost 5 bases, J lost 2 bases, and 6 bases stayed unmatched.

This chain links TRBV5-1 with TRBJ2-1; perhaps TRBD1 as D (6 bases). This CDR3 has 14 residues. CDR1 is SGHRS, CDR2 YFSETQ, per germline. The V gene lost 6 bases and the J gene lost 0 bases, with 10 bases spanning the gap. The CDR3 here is CASKSDSSYNEQFF. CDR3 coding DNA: TGCGCCAGCAAATCGGACAGCTCCTACAATGAGCAGTTCTTC.

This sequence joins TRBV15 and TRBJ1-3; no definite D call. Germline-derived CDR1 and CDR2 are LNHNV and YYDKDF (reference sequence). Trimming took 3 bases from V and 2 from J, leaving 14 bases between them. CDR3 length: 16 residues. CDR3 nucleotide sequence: TGTGCCACCAGCAGGAAAATTTCAGAAGCTGGAAACACCATATATTTT. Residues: CATSRKISEAGNTIYF.

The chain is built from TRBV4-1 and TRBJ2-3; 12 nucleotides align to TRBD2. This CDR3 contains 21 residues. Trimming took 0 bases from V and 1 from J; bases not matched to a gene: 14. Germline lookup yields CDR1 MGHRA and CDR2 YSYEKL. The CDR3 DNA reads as TGCGCCAGCAGCCAAGACATCTCCCCTAGCGGGAGGGCCAAGCGCACAGATACGCAGTATTTT. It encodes CASSQDISPSGRAKRTDTQYF.

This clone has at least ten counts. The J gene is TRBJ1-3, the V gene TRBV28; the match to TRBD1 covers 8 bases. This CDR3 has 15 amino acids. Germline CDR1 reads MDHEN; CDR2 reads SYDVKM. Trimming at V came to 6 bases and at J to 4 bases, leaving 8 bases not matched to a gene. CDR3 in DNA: TGTGCCAGCAGCCCTGACAGGGGATCAGGAAACACCATATATTTT. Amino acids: CASSPDRGSGNTIYF.

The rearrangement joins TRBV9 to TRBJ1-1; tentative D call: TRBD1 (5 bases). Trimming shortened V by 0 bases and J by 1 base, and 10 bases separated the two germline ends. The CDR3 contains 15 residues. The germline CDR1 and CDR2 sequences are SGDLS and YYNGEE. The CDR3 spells CASSVAGVPNTEAFF. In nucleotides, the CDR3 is TGTGCCAGCAGCGTAGCGGGGGTTCCGAACACTGAAGCTTTCTTT.

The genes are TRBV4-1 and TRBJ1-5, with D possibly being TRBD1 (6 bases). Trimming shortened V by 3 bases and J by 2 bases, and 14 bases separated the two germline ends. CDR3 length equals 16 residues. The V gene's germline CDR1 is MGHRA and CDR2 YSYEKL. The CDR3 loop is CASSQDTGFGNQPQHF. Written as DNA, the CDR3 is TGCGCCAGCAGCCAGGACACAGGGTTCGGCAATCAGCCCCAGCATTTT.

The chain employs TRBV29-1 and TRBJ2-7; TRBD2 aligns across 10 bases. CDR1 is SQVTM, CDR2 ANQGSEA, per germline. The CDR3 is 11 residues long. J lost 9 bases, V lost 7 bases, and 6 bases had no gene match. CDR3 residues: CSGRLAGTQYF. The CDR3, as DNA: TGCAGCGGAAGACTAGCGGGTACGCAGTACTTC.

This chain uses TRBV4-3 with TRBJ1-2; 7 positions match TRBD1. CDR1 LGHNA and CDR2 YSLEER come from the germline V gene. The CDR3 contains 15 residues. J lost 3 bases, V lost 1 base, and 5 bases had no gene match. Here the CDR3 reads CASSQAGGGDYGYTF. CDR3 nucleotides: TGCGCCAGCAGCCAAGCTGGAGGGGGCGACTATGGCTACACCTTC.

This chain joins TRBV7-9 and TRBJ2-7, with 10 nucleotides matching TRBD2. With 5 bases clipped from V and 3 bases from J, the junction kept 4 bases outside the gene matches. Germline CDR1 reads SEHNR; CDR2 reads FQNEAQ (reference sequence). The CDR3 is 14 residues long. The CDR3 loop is CASSQGLANYEQYF. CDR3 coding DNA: TGTGCCAGCAGCCAGGGACTAGCGAACTACGAGCAGTACTTC. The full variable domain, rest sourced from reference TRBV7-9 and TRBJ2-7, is DTGVSQNPRHKITKRGQNVTFRCDPISEHNRLYWYRQTLGQGPEFLTYFQNEAQLEKSRLLSDRFSAERPKGSFSTLEIQRTEQGDSAMYLCASSQGLANYEQYFGPGTRLTVT.

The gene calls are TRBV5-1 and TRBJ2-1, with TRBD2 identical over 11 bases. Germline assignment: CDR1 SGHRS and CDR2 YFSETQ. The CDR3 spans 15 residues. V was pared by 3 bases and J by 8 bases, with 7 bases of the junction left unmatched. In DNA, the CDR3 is TGCGCCAGCAGCTGGGCTAGCGGGAGGAACGATGAGCAGTTCTTC. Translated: CASSWASGRNDEQFF.

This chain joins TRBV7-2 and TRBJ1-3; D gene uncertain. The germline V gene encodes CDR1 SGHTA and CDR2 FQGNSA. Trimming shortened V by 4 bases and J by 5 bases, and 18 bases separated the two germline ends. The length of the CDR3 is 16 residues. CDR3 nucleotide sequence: TGTGCCAGCAGCTCCTCCGTTGGCGGACTACGAAACACCATATATTTT. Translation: CASSSSVGGLRNTIYF. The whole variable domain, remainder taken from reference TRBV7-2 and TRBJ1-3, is GAGVSQSPSNKVTEKGKDVELRCDPISGHTALYWYRQSLGQGLEFLIYFQGNSAPDKSGLPSDRFSAERTGGSVSTLTIQRTQQEDSAVYLCASSSSVGGLRNTIYFGEGSWLTVV.

The CDR3 nucleotides are TGTGCCAGTAGTGAATCAGCGTTCTACGAGCAGTACTTC. Translated, it gives CASSESAFYEQYF. V gene TRBV19 combines with J gene TRBJ2-7; D gene ambiguous. With 5 bases removed from V and 3 bases from J, the gap between germline ends came to 11 bases. The CDR3 length is 13 residues. CDR1 is LNHDA and CDR2 is SQIVND in the germline V gene (reference sequence).

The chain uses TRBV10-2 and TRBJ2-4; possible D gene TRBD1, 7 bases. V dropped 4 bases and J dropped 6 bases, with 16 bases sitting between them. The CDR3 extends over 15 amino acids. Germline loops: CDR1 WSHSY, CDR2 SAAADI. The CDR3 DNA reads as TGCGCCAGCAGTGGTGGAGGGGGCACTAGAAACATTCAGTACTTC. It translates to CASSGGGGTRNIQYF.